The 22 T cell receptor beta chains below all came from one sample that was sequenced in a study of blood T cell repertoires in COVID-19 (dated by TCRdb to the early 2020s). Libraries were built with the immunoSEQ multiplex PCR assay. This is the immuneACCESS table as TCRdb keeps it, with only in-frame sequences that have V and J called. A part of the clones is gone; compared with another copy, unresolved V genes explain less than half, and the rest is unexplained. The sample table records 110,000 to 150,000 clones; around 86% of these occur just once. Jointly, the top ten make up 4.3% of the sample. The source material was PBMCs or T cells enriched from blood (not recorded which). All receptors derive from a man over 45 who had recovered from COVID-19.

The chain couples TRBV28 to TRBJ2-5, with 9 bases fitting TRBD2. The V gene end was trimmed by 5 bases and the J gene end by 5 bases; junction bases not matched to a gene: 12. CDR3 length: 16 residues. The germline V gene has CDR1 MDHEN and CDR2 SYDVKM. CDR3 coding DNA: TGTGCCAGCAGTATAGCGGGAGCCGGAGTTAGGGAGACCCAGTACTTC. Protein: CASSIAGAGVRETQYF.

The V gene is TRBV19, the J gene TRBJ1-1; tentative D call: TRBD1 (6 bases). The CDR3 extends over 14 amino acids. Germline V lookup: CDR1 LNHDA, CDR2 SQIVND (reference sequence). V was trimmed by 7 bases and J by 6 bases, leaving 18 bases between them. CDR3 sequence: CASTITGSKPEAFF. CDR3 sequence (DNA): TGTGCCAGTACGATAACAGGGTCTAAACCTGAAGCTTTCTTT.

This clone was detected once. This chain uses TRBV5-5 with TRBJ2-5; 8 nucleotides align to TRBD2. The V and J ends lost 9 bases and 4 bases, in that order; junction bases with no gene match: 11. The CDR3 has 14 residues. CDR1 and CDR2 (germline): SGHKS, YYEKEE (reference sequence). The DNA for the CDR3 is TGTGCCACCGCAAAAGCGGGAGTGGGAGAGACCCAGTACTTC. Its protein is CATAKAGVGETQYF.

This clone was seen once. J is TRBJ2-7 and V is TRBV3-1 (or the pseudogene TRBV3-2); TRBD2 agrees at 8 bases. Trimming took 5 bases from V and 0 from J; bases not matched to a gene: 6. CDR1 LGHDT and CDR2 YNNKEL come from the germline V gene (reference sequence). CDR3 length: 15 residues. The DNA for the CDR3 is TGTGCCAGCAGCGCTACTAGCGGACCCTCCTACGAGCAGTACTTC. Translation: CASSATSGPSYEQYF.

The chain employs TRBV7-9 and TRBJ1-6; D is uncertain. From germline, CDR1 is SEHNR and CDR2 FQNEAQ (reference sequence). Trimming took 0 bases from V and 6 from J, leaving 6 bases between them. CDR3 size: 14 residues. The CDR3 nucleotides are TGTGCCAGCAGCTTAGCAGGGAGTAATTCACCCCTCCACTTT. It specifies CASSLAGSNSPLHF.

V gene TRBV5-4 combines with J gene TRBJ1-2; 9 nucleotides match TRBD1. CDR3 length: 14 residues. Trimming removed 2 bases from V and 4 bases from J; junction bases left unmatched: 3. In germline, CDR1 is SGHNT, CDR2 YYREEE (reference sequence). The CDR3 nucleotides read TGTGCCAGCAGCTTCACAGGGGGCAGCTATGGCTACACCTTC. Protein product: CASSFTGGSYGYTF. The full variable domain, with the rest looked up from reference TRBV5-4 and TRBJ1-2, is ETGVTQSPTHLIKTRGQQVTLRCSSQSGHNTVSWYQQALGQGPQFIFQYYREEENGRGNFPPRFSGLQFPNYSSELNVNALELDDSALYLCASSFTGGSYGYTFGSGTRLTVV.

The chain recombines TRBV6-2 or TRBV6-3 with TRBJ1-2; maybe TRBD1 (5 bases). Trimming took off 4 bases at V and 4 bases at J, with 16 bases between the two ends. The CDR3 spans 15 residues. In germline, CDR1 is MNHEY, CDR2 SVGEGT. CDR3 sequence reads: CASSSLGLGAYGYTF. CDR3 in DNA: TGTGCCAGCAGTTCTCTAGGACTAGGGGCCTATGGCTACACCTTC.

This clone came up once. The junction departs from germline at one end; a sequencing error may be responsible. The rearrangement joins TRBV19 to TRBJ1-1, with a tentative D call TRBD1 (6 bases). The CDR3 has 15 amino acids. Germline V gene lookup returns CDR1 LNHDA and CDR2 SQIVND (reference sequence). The CDR3 coding sequence is TGTGCCAGTAGGCGGACAGCAGCTATGAACACTGAAGTTTTCTTT. Its translation: CASRRTAAMNTEVFF.

The genes are TRBV27 and TRBJ1-6, with D unresolved. Per the germline V gene, CDR1 is MNHEY and CDR2 is SMNVEV (reference sequence). Trimming cost V 5 bases and J 4 bases, with 12 bases left between them. The CDR3 contains 15 residues. The CDR3 loop reads CASSRLDIYNSPLHF. CDR3 coding DNA: TGTGCCAGCAGTAGGCTCGACATTTATAATTCACCCCTCCACTTT.

V usage is TRBV9 and J usage is TRBJ2-2; TRBD2 agrees at 8 bases. Germline V lookup: CDR1 SGDLS, CDR2 YYNGEE. The CDR3 is made up of 16 amino acids. Trimming removed 4 bases from V and 2 bases from J; junction bases left unmatched: 7. The CDR3 DNA sequence: TGTGCCAGCAGCCCCCGACTAGCGTCTAACACCGGGGAGCTGTTTTTT. It yields the protein CASSPRLASNTGELFF.

The chain recombines TRBV28 with TRBJ1-2; the match to TRBD1 covers 12 bases. This CDR3 has 17 amino acids. The V and J ends lost 8 bases and 7 bases, in that order; junction bases with no gene match: 17. Germline CDR1 MDHEN, CDR2 SYDVKM. The CDR3 bases are TGTGCCAGCTCAACTCTCCGGGACAGGGGGCGACTTGGTGGCTACACCTTC. It is translated as CASSTLRDRGRLGGYTF.

This chain connects TRBV19 to TRBJ2-3, with D perhaps matching TRBD2 (6 bases). Germline V gene sequence: CDR1 LNHDA, CDR2 SQIVND (reference sequence). The CDR3 consists of 15 residues. V lost 5 bases to trimming and J lost 2 bases, with 14 bases between them. The CDR3 nucleotides are TGTGCCAGTAGTGGCCGGGACTCATTCACAGATACGCAGTATTTT. This translates into CASSGRDSFTDTQYF.

This clone was seen a handful of times. The chain combines TRBV5-1 with TRBJ2-5; 8 bases are a match to TRBD2. From germline, CDR1 is SGHRS and CDR2 YFSETQ. Trimming cost V 0 bases and J 5 bases; bases outside gene matches: 9. There are 16 residues in the CDR3. The CDR3 bases are TGCGCCAGCAGCTTGGGTTTGGGACTAGTGGGCGAGACCCAGTACTTC. Translating gives CASSLGLGLVGETQYF. Combining the CDR3 with reference TRBV5-1 and TRBJ2-5 gives the whole variable domain KAGVTQTPRYLIKTRGQQVTLSCSPISGHRSVSWYQQTPGQGLQFLFEYFSETQRNKGNFPGRFSGRQFSNSRSEMNVSTLELGDSALYLCASSLGLGLVGETQYFGPGTRLLVL.

This clone was picked up a small number of times. This chain connects TRBV19 to TRBJ2-5; TRBD1 matches 7 bases. This CDR3 comprises 17 residues. CDR1 and CDR2 (germline): LNHDA, SQIVND (reference sequence). Germline trimming cut 4 bases from V and 0 bases from J; bases unmatched to any gene: 11. The DNA for the CDR3 is TGTGCCAGTAGTACGGGACAGACAAGGGGATACCAAGAGACCCAGTACTTC. As protein: CASSTGQTRGYQETQYF.

V gene TRBV5-4 combines with J gene TRBJ2-4, with 8 bases that match TRBD1. Germline CDR1 is SGHNT and CDR2 is YYREEE (reference sequence). The junction had 13 bases not matched to a gene; V was cut back by 4 bases and J by 7 bases. The CDR3 is 16 amino acids. The CDR3 protein is CASSLDGTGGLNIQYF. CDR3 coding DNA: TGTGCCAGCAGCCTGGACGGGACAGGAGGGCTGAACATTCAGTACTTC.

The gene calls are TRBV18 and TRBJ1-2; D gene unclear. This CDR3 comprises 14 residues. V shed 5 bases and J shed 3 bases, with 13 bases lying between them. The germline CDR1 and CDR2 sequences are KGHSH and LQKENI. The CDR3 loop is CASSSTMSDYGYTF. The CDR3 coding sequence is TGTGCCAGCTCATCTACTATGAGCGACTATGGCTACACCTTC.

V usage is TRBV6-6 and J usage is TRBJ2-7, with D tentatively TRBD2 (5 bases). In germline, CDR1 is MNHNY, CDR2 SVGAGI (reference sequence). CDR3 length: 12 amino acids. V was trimmed by 6 bases and J by 7 bases, leaving 13 bases between them. The DNA of the CDR3 is TGTGCCAGCAGACTCCAACGAGGGGAGCAGTACGTC. Translated: CASRLQRGEQYV.

The chain has TRBV7-2 and TRBJ1-1, with D perhaps TRBD1 (5 bases). Trimming took off 6 bases at V and 1 base at J, with 21 bases between the two ends. Germline V gene sequence: CDR1 SGHTA, CDR2 FQGNSA. This CDR3 is built from 17 residues. CDR3 residues: CASSPYRPAGTNTEAFF. CDR3 DNA: TGTGCCAGCAGTCCATACCGCCCAGCGGGGACGAACACTGAAGCTTTCTTT.

The chain has TRBV4-3 and TRBJ1-2; D might be TRBD1 (5 bases). The CDR3 contains 15 residues. Germline lookup yields CDR1 LGHNA and CDR2 YSLEER. Between the trimmed V and J ends, which lost 0 bases and 8 bases, there was a span of 16 bases. The CDR3: CASSQDLGLSRGYTF. DNA for the CDR3: TGCGCCAGCAGCCAAGATCTGGGACTGAGTCGCGGCTACACCTTC.

The gene calls are TRBV2 and TRBJ1-4; D possibly corresponds to TRBD1 (6 bases). Trimming removed 6 bases at V and 3 bases at J, with 14 bases between. CDR3 size: 15 residues. The germline CDR1 and CDR2 sequences are SNHLY and FYNNEI. The CDR3 DNA sequence: TGTGCCAGCAGCATCGGACAGCAGGCTAATGAAAAACTGTTTTTT. This sequence encodes CASSIGQQANEKLFF.

The chain has TRBV9 and TRBJ2-2, with D perhaps matching TRBD2 (5 bases). The CDR3 consists of 16 residues. V was trimmed by 0 bases and J by 2 bases, leaving 11 bases between them. Germline CDR1 reads SGDLS; CDR2 reads YYNGEE. CDR3 bases: TGTGCCAGCAGCGTAGTCCCGGGAACTAACACCGGGGAGCTGTTTTTT. Amino acids: CASSVVPGTNTGELFF.

CDR3 amino acids: CASSDGGADSNQPQHF. CDR3 sequence (DNA): TGTGCCAGCAGTGACGGGGGAGCAGATAGCAATCAGCCCCAGCATTTT. The J gene is TRBJ1-5, the V gene TRBV6-1; D perhaps matches TRBD1 (5 bases). V lost 3 bases and J 0 bases, leaving 12 bases between the germline ends. This CDR3 has 16 residues. The germline V gene encodes CDR1 MNHNS and CDR2 SASEGT.